This TCR beta chain was profiled in a study of T-cell reconstitution after alpha-beta-depleted transplantation in children. The TCRbeta library was prepared with unique molecular identifiers. TCRdb analysed the PCR reads with MiXCR anew, one entry per CDR3 protein. The top ten clones hold more than 2% of a sample with some 340,000 distinct CDR3 sequences, around a tenth of them seen once. CDR3 length: 16 amino acids. V gave up 5 bases and J gave up 4 bases; unmatched junction bases: 6. This TCR derives from a human donor who donated a stem cell graft to a child with acute lymphoblastic leukemia. Specimen: PBMCs from the stem cell graft donor, collected from the stem cell graft. This chain links TRBV12-3 or TRBV12-4 with TRBJ2-2; TRBD2 matches at 11 bases. This CDR3 is CASSIQGLAVTGELFF. CDR3 nucleotide sequence: TGTGCCAGCAGTATCCAGGGACTAGCGGTCACCGGGGAGCTGTTTTTT.